This passage covers 25 T cell receptor beta chains from one sample sequenced in a study of blood T cells in healthy people across ages (dated by TCRdb to the mid-2010s). Receptors were amplified or captured by 5' RACE. TCRdb records Illumina HiSeq 2500 as the sequencer. A second PCR of about 6 to 12 cycles was performed with a sample-barcoded 5' primer and a J-beta primer mix. The raw public data were reprocessed by TCRdb itself: fastp quality trimming at Q25, MiXCR clonotype calling, in-frame beta chains only. A single entry per CDR3 protein holds the most common genes and DNA from its merged rows. The table for this sample lists approximately 1.5 million distinct CDR3 sequences; approximately 43% of them were counted only once. The ten largest clones add up to about 3.8% of the sample. Sample: blood. All receptors derive from a woman under 30 in good health.

The chain links TRBV4-1 to TRBJ2-1; D remains ambiguous. The CDR3 runs 11 residues. Germline values: CDR1 MGHRA, CDR2 YSYEKL. The ends were cut back, 7 bases at V and 10 bases at J, with 11 bases in the middle. The CDR3 nucleotides are TGCGCCAGCACCGATCTACGGGAGCAGTTCTTC. As protein: CASTDLREQFF.

The chain has TRBV9 and TRBJ2-3; D is undetermined. V shed 3 bases and J shed 5 bases, with 10 bases lying between them. The length of the CDR3 is 13 residues. Germline CDR1 and CDR2: SGDLS and YYNGEE. The CDR3 DNA sequence: TGTGCCAGCAGCGCAGCTATTGAAGATACGCAGTATTTT. Protein sequence: CASSAAIEDTQYF.

This clonotype was observed a handful of times. The V call is TRBV5-1, the J call TRBJ2-3, with 8 bases lining up with TRBD1. Germline CDR1 reads SGHRS; CDR2 reads YFSETQ. CDR3 size: 20 residues. The ends lost 7 bases at V and 0 bases at J; junction bases unmatched: 22. The CDR3, as DNA: TGCGCCAGCTCAGTCACCTCCGGGACAGGCTATCTGTCTAGCACAGATACGCAGTATTTT. Translated, it gives CASSVTSGTGYLSSTDTQYF.

This clonotype was found a few times. The chain employs TRBV6-6 and TRBJ1-5; D is unclear. Trimming stripped 2 bases from V and 7 bases from J, with 12 bases between. Germline-derived CDR1 and CDR2 are MNHNY and SVGAGI (reference sequence). This CDR3 has 14 residues. In DNA form, the CDR3 reads TGTGCCAGCAGTTACCGGGGAGTAGGGCAGCCCCAGCATTTT. Its translation: CASSYRGVGQPQHF.

The V and J genes are TRBV7-2 and TRBJ2-5, with TRBD2 identical over 9 bases. CDR3 size: 14 residues. CDR1 SGHTA and CDR2 FQGNSA come from the germline V gene. Unmatched junction bases numbered 3, after V lost 4 bases and J lost 3 bases. CDR3: CASSYGLAKETQYF. The CDR3 DNA reads TGTGCCAGCAGCTATGGACTAGCGAAAGAGACCCAGTACTTC.

This clonotype appeared a few times. V is TRBV11-2 and J is TRBJ1-5, with D uncertain. The V and J ends lost 0 bases and 2 bases respectively, with 8 bases between them. CDR1 is SGHAT and CDR2 is FQNNGV in the germline V gene. CDR3 length: 15 amino acids. CDR3 sequence (DNA): TGTGCCAGCAGCTTAGAAGGTCCAGGCAATCAGCCCCAGCATTTT. This codes for CASSLEGPGNQPQHF.

This clonotype was detected a few times. The chain employs TRBV12-5 and TRBJ2-3; D is undetermined. Trimming removed 6 bases at V and 1 base at J, with 11 bases between. This CDR3 has 14 residues. Germline CDR1 reads LGHNT; CDR2 reads FRNRAP. CDR3 residues: CASGEGRRTDTQYF. Here the CDR3 DNA reads TGTGCTAGTGGCGAAGGGCGTCGCACAGATACGCAGTATTTT.

V gene TRBV10-3 combines with J gene TRBJ2-3; perhaps D is TRBD1 or TRBD2 (6 bases each). There are 13 residues in the CDR3. Germline CDR1 is ENHRY and CDR2 is SYGVKD. Trimming pared 8 bases from V and 7 bases from J, leaving 16 bases between. The CDR3 spells CAILGGGLHTQYF. The CDR3 coding sequence is TGTGCCATCCTAGGAGGGGGGTTACATACGCAGTATTTT.

The sample holds one count of this clonotype. The rearrangement uses TRBV19 and TRBJ2-2; 10 nucleotides line up with TRBD2. CDR1 LNHDA and CDR2 SQIVND come from the germline V gene (reference sequence). The CDR3 length is 15 residues. V gave up 7 bases and J gave up 6 bases; unmatched junction bases: 8. CDR3 in DNA: TGTGCCAGTAAACCCCAGCGGGAGGGTCCCGGGGAGCTGTTTTTT. This gives the protein CASKPQREGPGELFF.

As concerns this clonotype: It may be a read error: a sequence one base away is much more abundant. The chain is built from TRBV7-2 and TRBJ2-3, with D perhaps matching TRBD2 (5 bases). This CDR3 has 17 residues. Germline values: CDR1 SGHTA, CDR2 FQGNSA. Trimming took off 2 bases at V and 0 bases at J, with 15 bases between the two ends. The CDR3 loop is CASSLRTGGFSTDTQYF. DNA for the CDR3: TGTGCCAGCAGCTTACGAACTGGCGGGTTTAGCACAGATACGCAGTATTTT.

The chain combines TRBV12-3 or TRBV12-4 with TRBJ1-2; weak D call: TRBD1 (6 bases). The CDR3 is made up of 16 amino acids. The V end was cut by 0 bases, the J end by 4 bases, with 15 bases between. Here the CDR3 DNA reads TGTGCCAGCAGTTTAGCTGGCTCGACAGGCTCCTATGGCTACACCTTC. Translating gives CASSLAGSTGSYGYTF.

The V gene is TRBV6-2 or TRBV6-3, the J gene TRBJ2-5; 12 positions match TRBD1. The CDR3 runs to 16 residues. CDR1 is MNHEY and CDR2 is SVGEGT in the germline V gene. The ends lost 2 bases at V and 4 bases at J; junction bases unmatched: 5. CDR3 coding DNA: TGTGCCAGCAGTTACGGGGGACAGGGGGCCAGAGAGACCCAGTACTTC. This codes for CASSYGGQGARETQYF.

This clonotype has a handful of counts. The chain carries TRBV2 and TRBJ2-5; D may be TRBD1 (6 bases). The V gene's germline CDR1 is SNHLY and CDR2 FYNNEI. The germline V and J ends were trimmed by 5 bases and 4 bases, with 14 bases remaining between them. This CDR3 comprises 14 residues. This CDR3 is CASSQLDRRETQYF. CDR3 DNA sequence: TGTGCCAGCAGTCAGCTCGACAGGAGAGAGACCCAGTACTTC.

This CDR3 is CASSLAGQGGINQPQHF. The CDR3 DNA sequence: TGTGCCAGCAGCTTAGCGGGACAGGGGGGTATAAATCAGCCCCAGCATTTT. The J gene is TRBJ1-5, the V gene TRBV7-9; 11 bases map to TRBD1. This CDR3 region has 17 residues. From germline, CDR1 is SEHNR and CDR2 FQNEAQ (reference sequence). The trim removed 0 bases at V and 4 bases at J, leaving 5 bases unmatched.

The genes are TRBV6-2 or TRBV6-3 and TRBJ1-1, with 11 bases identical to TRBD1. The CDR3 totals 16 residues. The trim removed 6 bases at V and 0 bases at J, leaving 6 bases unmatched. Germline V lookup: CDR1 MNHEY, CDR2 SVGEGT. The CDR3 protein is CASRDRGLGMNTEAFF. CDR3 coding DNA: TGTGCCAGCAGGGACAGGGGGCTGGGGATGAACACTGAAGCTTTCTTT.

This clonotype was seen a handful of times. The chain is built from TRBV3-1 and TRBJ2-1; 7 bases align to TRBD2. The J call is in doubt because the DNA end fits TRBJ2-7 better. Germline CDR1 reads LGHDT; CDR2 reads YNNKEL (reference sequence). CDR3 length: 17 amino acids. The CDR3 DNA is TGTGCCAGCAGCCAAGCTGAGCGGGACCCCTCCTACAATGAGCAGTACTTC. This translates into CASSQAERDPSYNEQYF.

This clonotype was recorded once. The rearrangement links TRBV2 to TRBJ1-5; TRBD1 matches at 8 bases. The V segment lost 10 bases and the J segment 4 bases; nucleotides outside the gene matches: 3. The CDR3 consists of 12 residues. CDR1 SNHLY and CDR2 FYNNEI come from the germline V gene. Here the CDR3 reads CATQGENQPQHF. The CDR3 nucleotides read TGTGCCACACAGGGGGAGAATCAGCCCCAGCATTTT.

The sample holds a few counts of this clonotype. V is TRBV12-3 or TRBV12-4 and J is TRBJ1-2; 7 bases are a match to TRBD1. V trimming: 4 bases; J trimming: 4 bases; junction bases outside the gene matches: 9. The CDR3 covers 15 residues. The CDR3, as DNA: TGTGCCAGCAGTTCAACTGGACAGGCCCTCTATGGCTACACCTTC. Protein sequence: CASSSTGQALYGYTF.

Note on this clonotype: This may come from a read error, since a much larger clone is one base off. The chain is built from TRBV4-1 and TRBJ2-5; D is perhaps TRBD1 or TRBD2 (5 bases each). CDR1 is MGHRA and CDR2 is YSYEKL in the germline V gene. The CDR3 contains 17 residues. Trimming pared 0 bases from V and 13 bases from J, leaving 27 bases between. Here the CDR3 reads CASSQELGQPTTYEPYF. For the CDR3, the DNA is TGCGCCAGCAGCCAAGAATTGGGGCAGCCGACTACCTACGAGCCGTACTTC.

The table lists this clonotype with a count of one. The junction differs from germline at one of its ends, possibly a read error. J is TRBJ1-6 and V is TRBV4-1; tentatively, D is TRBD1 (5 bases). The CDR3 is 17 amino acids. The germline V gene has CDR1 MGHRA and CDR2 YSYEKL. The chain's CDR3 is CASNQEAGSSYNSPLHF. For the CDR3, the DNA is TGCGCCAGCAACCAAGAAGCAGGGAGTTCCTATAATTCACCCCTCCACTTT.

V usage is TRBV7-2 and J usage is TRBJ2-1; D tentatively fits TRBD1 or TRBD2 (6 bases each). Trimming shortened V by 3 bases and J by 15 bases, and 18 bases separated the two germline ends. The CDR3 sequence is 13 residues long. Germline V gene lookup returns CDR1 SGHTA and CDR2 FQGNSA. CDR3: CASSLGGRRAGFF. Written as DNA, the CDR3 is TGTGCCAGCAGCTTGGGGGGCCGGCGGGCGGGGTTCTTC. Filled out from reference TRBV7-2 and TRBJ2-1, the complete variable domain reads GAGVSQSPSNKVTEKGKDVELRCDPISGHTALYWYRQSLGQGLEFLIYFQGNSAPDKSGLPSDRFSAERTGGSVSTLTIQRTQQEDSAVYLCASSLGGRRAGFFGPGTRLTVL.

V and J are TRBV5-5 and TRBJ1-2, with D possibly TRBD1 on 5 matching bases. The CDR3 is made up of 14 amino acids. The germline CDR1 and CDR2 sequences are SGHKS and YYEKEE (reference sequence). V was trimmed by 4 bases and J by 4 bases, leaving 14 bases between them. The CDR3 spells CASSGDGEAYGYTF. For the CDR3, the DNA is TGTGCCAGCAGCGGGGACGGGGAAGCCTATGGCTACACCTTC.

V usage is TRBV29-1 and J usage is TRBJ2-2, with 9 bases lining up with TRBD1. The CDR3 consists of 14 residues. CDR1 and CDR2 (germline): SQVTM, ANQGSEA. CDR3 DNA sequence: TGCTCCGCCGAGGGACAGGGACGGACCGGGGAGCTGTTTTTT. Protein product: CSAEGQGRTGELFF.

V is TRBV7-2 and J is TRBJ2-3, with no clear D. V shed 4 bases and J shed 5 bases, with 10 bases lying between them. The CDR3 is 13 residues long. Looked up from germline, CDR1 is SGHTA and CDR2 is FQGNSA. CDR3 sequence reads: CASSYMVGDTQYF. For the CDR3, the DNA is TGTGCCAGCAGCTACATGGTCGGAGATACGCAGTATTTT.

The rearrangement uses TRBV25-1 and TRBJ2-3; D perhaps matches TRBD1 (6 bases). V was clipped by 5 bases and J by 2 bases, with 8 bases between them. The CDR3 has 13 residues. Germline CDR1 MGHDK, CDR2 SYGVNS. The CDR3 DNA is TGTGCCAGCAGTCACAGGGTCACAGATACGCAGTATTTT. Its protein is CASSHRVTDTQYF. Supplemented by reference TRBV25-1 and TRBJ2-3, the full variable domain reads EADIYQTPRYLVIGTGKKITLECSQTMGHDKMYWYQQDPGMELHLIHYSYGVNSTEKGDLSSESTVSRIRTEHFPLTLESARPSHTSQYLCASSHRVTDTQYFGPGTRLTVL.